The 20 T cell receptor beta chains reported below all come from one sample, sequenced in a study of blood T cells in healthy people across ages. Using a J-beta primer mix together with a sample-barcoded 5' primer, a second PCR was run for roughly 7 to 12 cycles. TCRdb used MiXCR to reprocess the 5' RACE reads, holding one entry per CDR3 protein. The sample yields about 1.6 million distinct CDR3 sequences, 30% to 40% seen once. Sample: blood. The receptors come from a woman in her twenties or thirties in good health.

This clonotype was seen more than once but under ten times. The rearrangement joins TRBV29-1 to TRBJ2-2, with D possibly TRBD1 on 6 matching bases. CDR1 and CDR2 from the germline V gene are SQVTM and ANQGSEA. The CDR3 loop spans 11 amino acids. Trimming shortened V by 7 bases and J by 6 bases, and 9 bases separated the two germline ends. The CDR3 loop reads CSATGSGELFF. The CDR3 nucleotides read TGCAGCGCTACAGGGTCCGGGGAGCTGTTTTTT.

This clonotype was seen a few times. The rearrangement links TRBV27 to TRBJ2-3; weak D call: TRBD2 (5 bases). Germline CDR1 reads MNHEY; CDR2 reads SMNVEV (reference sequence). V lost 9 bases to trimming and J lost 0 bases, with 19 bases between them. The length of the CDR3 is 16 residues. The CDR3 coding sequence is TGTGCCAGTAGTCCTACTAGTACGAGTAGCACAGATACGCAGTATTTT. Its protein product is CASSPTSTSSTDTQYF.

The table lists this clonotype with a few counts. CDR3 sequence: CSVAAESTDTQYF. CDR3 coding DNA: TGCAGTGTTGCAGCGGAAAGCACAGATACGCAGTATTTT. The chain links TRBV20-1 to TRBJ2-3; TRBD2 might be the D (5 bases). Germline assignment: CDR1 DFQATT and CDR2 SNEGSKA (reference sequence). The ends were cut back, 7 bases at V and 0 bases at J, with 11 bases in the middle. CDR3 length equals 13 residues.

This clonotype was seen more than once but under ten times. The rearrangement links TRBV19 to TRBJ2-7, with 8 bases matching TRBD1. Germline V gene data show CDR1 as LNHDA and CDR2 as SQIVND (reference sequence). CDR3 length equals 16 residues. Trimming at V came to 5 bases and at J to 1 base, leaving 10 bases not matched to a gene. The CDR3, as DNA: TGTGCCAGTAGTGCGGGGACAGGTACCAAGTCCTACGAGCAGTACTTC. Translating it yields CASSAGTGTKSYEQYF.

This clonotype has a handful of counts. The chain has TRBV20-1 and TRBJ1-5; D is undetermined. Germline CDR1 is DFQATT and CDR2 is SNEGSKA (reference sequence). The CDR3 consists of 17 residues. V was clipped by 3 bases and J by 7 bases, with 25 bases between them. CDR3 in amino acids: CSARDLSEGRVGQPQHF. The CDR3 DNA reads TGCAGTGCTAGGGACTTATCAGAAGGGAGGGTGGGCCAGCCCCAGCATTTT.

The chain uses TRBV6-5 and TRBJ2-7, with D perhaps TRBD2 (5 bases). Trimming cost V 2 bases and J 1 base, with 9 bases left between them. Germline CDR1 is MNHEY and CDR2 is SVGAGI. This CDR3 spans 14 amino acids. The CDR3 nucleotides are TGTGCCAGCAGTTACGAGTCGGGGTCCTACGAGCAGTACTTC. It codes for CASSYESGSYEQYF.

V is TRBV4-1 and J is TRBJ2-7, with 9 bases matching TRBD1. The V gene end was trimmed by 6 bases and the J gene end by 1 base; junction bases not matched to a gene: 10. This CDR3 has 16 amino acids. Germline CDR1 is MGHRA and CDR2 is YSYEKL. The CDR3 protein is CASRRNEGQGSYEQYF. The CDR3 DNA reads TGCGCCAGCAGAAGAAATGAGGGACAGGGATCCTACGAGCAGTACTTC.

The rearrangement links TRBV21-1 to TRBJ2-7; TRBD1, as called in the table, went unchecked against the DNA. TRBV21-1 is listed as a pseudogene. The CDR3 is 20 amino acids. The CDR3 protein is CASSVPLTRPKTGLTYEQYF. The CDR3 DNA is TGTGCCAGCAGCGTTCCTTTAACCCGCCCCAAGACAGGCCTGACCTACGAGCAGTACTTC.

This clonotype was seen more than once but under ten times. The V call is TRBV3-1, the J call TRBJ2-7; D tentatively fits TRBD1 or TRBD2 (5 bases each). The CDR3 covers 15 residues. Per germline, CDR1 LGHDT and CDR2 YNNKEL (reference sequence). Trimming shortened V by 5 bases and J by 2 bases, and 16 bases separated the two germline ends. The CDR3, as DNA: TGTGCCAGCAGCAGATCCGGGGCCGGGCCCTACGAGCAGTACTTC. This sequence encodes CASSRSGAGPYEQYF.

The chain combines TRBV5-1 with TRBJ2-1; 8 bases line up with TRBD1. The CDR3 has 15 amino acids. CDR1 is SGHRS and CDR2 is YFSETQ in the germline V gene. The V gene end was trimmed by 6 bases and the J gene end by 0 bases; junction bases not matched to a gene: 5. CDR3 protein: CASNQDRGSYNEQFF. As DNA, the CDR3 is TGCGCCAGCAACCAAGACAGGGGCTCCTACAATGAGCAGTTCTTC.

This clonotype was found a few times. The rearrangement links TRBV25-1 to TRBJ2-7, with a tentative D call TRBD2 (5 bases). The germline CDR1 and CDR2 sequences are MGHDK and SYGVNS. The CDR3 is 14 amino acids. With 2 bases removed from V and 5 bases from J, the gap between germline ends came to 13 bases. Here the CDR3 DNA reads TGTGCCAGCAGTGAAGAAACTAGTTGGGACGAGCAGTACTTC. Its translation is CASSEETSWDEQYF.

This sequence joins TRBV11-1 and TRBJ2-7; no clear D. V was clipped by 5 bases and J by 3 bases, with 14 bases between them. CDR1 and CDR2 (germline): SGHAT, FQDESV (reference sequence). The CDR3 is 14 amino acids. The CDR3 here is CASSPSPLDYEQYF. DNA for the CDR3: TGTGCCAGCAGCCCCTCCCCCCTTGACTACGAGCAGTACTTC.

The rearrangement uses TRBV7-2 and TRBJ1-2; D is ambiguous. The CDR3 runs to 18 residues. Trimming stripped 2 bases from V and 3 bases from J, with 22 bases between. Germline CDR1 reads SGHTA; CDR2 reads FQGNSA. The CDR3 nucleotides are TGTGCCAGCAGCTTATCTTCGTCCCCCAGACGGAACCACTATGGCTACACCTTC. Amino acids: CASSLSSSPRRNHYGYTF.

This clonotype appeared a few times. This chain links TRBV20-1 with TRBJ2-7; 8 nucleotides align to TRBD1. CDR1 DFQATT and CDR2 SNEGSKA come from the germline V gene (reference sequence). Trimming cost V 0 bases and J 4 bases; bases outside gene matches: 8. The CDR3 length is 15 residues. The CDR3 DNA reads as TGCAGTGCTAGAGAGGGGGCAGGGGGCACTTACGAGCAGTACTTC. It encodes CSAREGAGGTYEQYF.

This chain links TRBV4-1 with TRBJ2-1; TRBD2 aligns across 10 bases. Germline values: CDR1 MGHRA, CDR2 YSYEKL. CDR3 length equals 15 residues. V shed 4 bases and J 4 bases; nucleotides not matched to a gene: 4. The CDR3 loop reads CASSRGTSEYNEQFF. CDR3 sequence (DNA): TGCGCCAGCAGCCGAGGGACTAGCGAGTACAATGAGCAGTTCTTC.

This clonotype was seen more than once but under ten times. The rearrangement uses TRBV7-2 and TRBJ2-5; TRBD2 is a possible D gene (7 bases). Germline CDR1 is SGHTA and CDR2 is FQGNSA. V was trimmed by 6 bases and J by 9 bases, leaving 17 bases between them. This CDR3 region has 13 residues. The CDR3 loop is CASRGGPGGPQYF. CDR3 coding DNA: TGTGCCAGCAGAGGCGGACCCGGGGGGCCCCAGTACTTC. The complete variable domain, with remaining parts taken from reference TRBV7-2 and TRBJ2-5, reads GAGVSQSPSNKVTEKGKDVELRCDPISGHTALYWYRQSLGQGLEFLIYFQGNSAPDKSGLPSDRFSAERTGGSVSTLTIQRTQQEDSAVYLCASRGGPGGPQYFGPGTRLLVL.

This chain uses TRBV5-1 with TRBJ2-1; TRBD1 is a possible D gene (6 bases). Trimming removed 4 bases at V and 3 bases at J, with 35 bases between. The CDR3 is 22 residues long. CDR1 and CDR2 (germline): SGHRS, YFSETQ. CDR3 amino acids: CASSHLASLRDIETSFYNEQFF. The DNA for the CDR3 is TGCGCCAGCAGCCACCTAGCTTCTCTCCGGGACATCGAAACAAGCTTCTACAATGAGCAGTTCTTC.

This clonotype appeared a few times. V gene TRBV7-2 combines with J gene TRBJ1-2; D not resolved. This CDR3 is 16 amino acids long. V was trimmed by 5 bases and J by 2 bases, leaving 18 bases between them. CDR1 and CDR2 (germline): SGHTA, FQGNSA. The CDR3 DNA reads TGTGCCAGCAGCCCCCTGGGGTCACGAAACAACTATGGCTACACCTTC. It codes for CASSPLGSRNNYGYTF.

Ten or more counts support this clonotype. The V and J genes are TRBV7-9 and TRBJ2-3; 13 positions match TRBD2. The germline CDR1 and CDR2 sequences are SEHNR and FQNEAQ (reference sequence). This CDR3 is 14 amino acids long. J was trimmed by 5 bases and V by 5 bases; bases with no gene match: 1. The CDR3, as DNA: TGTGCCAGCAGCGGACTAGCGGGGGAAGATACGCAGTATTTT. It codes for CASSGLAGEDTQYF.

This clonotype appeared many times. J is TRBJ2-6 and V is TRBV20-1; 9 bases map to TRBD1. Germline V gives CDR1 DFQATT, CDR2 SNEGSKA (reference sequence). V shed 5 bases and J 1 base; nucleotides not matched to a gene: 6. CDR3 length: 16 amino acids. CDR3 nucleotide sequence: TGCAGTGCTTGGGGGACAGGGAAATCTGGGGCCAACGTCCTGACTTTC. This sequence encodes CSAWGTGKSGANVLTF.